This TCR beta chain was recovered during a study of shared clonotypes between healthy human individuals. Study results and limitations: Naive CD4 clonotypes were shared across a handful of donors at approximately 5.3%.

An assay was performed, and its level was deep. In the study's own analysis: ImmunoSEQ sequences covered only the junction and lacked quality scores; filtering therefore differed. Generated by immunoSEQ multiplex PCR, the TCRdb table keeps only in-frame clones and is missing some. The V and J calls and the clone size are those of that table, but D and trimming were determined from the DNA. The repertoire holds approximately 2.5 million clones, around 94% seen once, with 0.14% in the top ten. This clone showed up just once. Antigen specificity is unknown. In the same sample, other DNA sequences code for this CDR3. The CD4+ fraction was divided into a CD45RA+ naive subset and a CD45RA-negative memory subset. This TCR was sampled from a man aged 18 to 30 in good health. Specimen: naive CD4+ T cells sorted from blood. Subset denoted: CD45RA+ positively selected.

The CDR3 DNA reads TGTGCCAGCTCCCCTCAAGGGGTTAGCAATCAGCCCCAGCATTTT. It yields the protein CASSPQGVSNQPQHF. The chain couples TRBV18 to TRBJ1-5; D perhaps matches TRBD1 (5 bases). The CDR3 is 15 residues long. Germline values: CDR1 KGHSH, CDR2 LQKENI. Trimming took 6 bases from V and 0 from J, leaving 12 bases between them.